Shown below are 32 T cell receptor beta chains from a single sample sequenced in a study of blood T cells in healthy people across ages. Together with a sample-barcoded 5' primer, a J-beta primer mix was included in a second PCR lasting about 7 to 11 cycles. TCRdb re-called the 5' RACE reads through MiXCR, storing one row per CDR3 protein. Counted here are about 1,400,000 distinct CDR3 sequences, roughly 40% occurring once; the ten biggest clones make up 7% to 9%. Sequenced input: blood. The receptors derive from a woman under 30 in good health.

This chain links TRBV20-1 with TRBJ1-2; D unclear. V lost 2 bases to trimming and J lost 8 bases, with 15 bases between them. Germline CDR1 DFQATT, CDR2 SNEGSKA (reference sequence). The CDR3 covers 13 residues. The CDR3 DNA reads TGCAGTGCTAGACCCACGGCTAACGGCGGCTACACCTTC. Translation gives CSARPTANGGYTF.

V usage is TRBV11-1 and J usage is TRBJ2-1; TRBD2 matches 11 bases. The tail of the sequence fits TRBJ2-7 better, so the J call may be wrong. Germline V gene lookup returns CDR1 SGHAT and CDR2 FQDESV (reference sequence). The CDR3 length is 18 residues. Here the CDR3 reads CASSLRSRLAGRNNEQYF. The CDR3 coding sequence is TGTGCCAGCAGCTTGAGATCCCGACTAGCGGGAAGGAACAATGAGCAGTACTTC.

This clonotype was observed a few times. One end of the junction does not line up with germline, which may come from a read error. This chain links TRBV2 with TRBJ1-2; D gene uncertain. This CDR3 spans 14 amino acids. Germline lookup yields CDR1 SNHLY and CDR2 FYNNEI. The CDR3 loop is CASRAEASSYGYTF. CDR3 nucleotide sequence: TGTGCTAGCAGAGCCGAGGCATCCTCCTATGGCTACACCTTC.

The chain recombines TRBV4-2 with TRBJ2-1, with 14 bases matching TRBD2. V shed 1 base, J shed 8 bases, and the junction held 4 bases outside the gene matches. The CDR3 contains 16 residues. Germline CDR1 is LGHNA and CDR2 is YNFKEQ. Here the CDR3 reads CASSQGLGLAGDEQFF. The CDR3 bases are TGTGCCAGCAGCCAAGGATTGGGACTAGCGGGAGATGAGCAGTTCTTC.

This clonotype has only a few counts. CDR3 amino acids: CASSQGGLADSSYEQYF. The CDR3 coding sequence is TGCGCCAGCAGCCAAGGGGGACTAGCGGATAGCTCCTACGAGCAGTACTTC. The genes are TRBV4-1 and TRBJ2-7, with 11 nucleotides matching TRBD2. There are 17 residues in the CDR3. V lost 1 base, J lost 0 bases, and 5 bases stayed unmatched. The germline CDR1 and CDR2 sequences are MGHRA and YSYEKL.

V is TRBV24-1 and J is TRBJ2-3, with D uncertain. Germline V gene lookup returns CDR1 KGHDR and CDR2 SFDVKD. The CDR3 length is 14 residues. V was trimmed by 4 bases and J by 3 bases, leaving 10 bases between them. The CDR3 here is CATSDRRSTDTQYF. CDR3 sequence (DNA): TGTGCCACCAGTGACCGGAGAAGTACAGATACGCAGTATTTT.

The rearrangement uses TRBV27 and TRBJ2-3; TRBD2 might be the D (6 bases). V gave up 4 bases and J gave up 5 bases, with 13 bases separating them. This CDR3 has 14 amino acids. Germline V gene data show CDR1 as MNHEY and CDR2 as SMNVEV (reference sequence). The CDR3 spells CASSYSRRVDTQYF. In DNA, the CDR3 is TGTGCCAGCAGTTACTCCAGGAGGGTAGATACGCAGTATTTT.

This clonotype has a single count. The chain couples TRBV7-3 to TRBJ2-6; TRBD1 matches 10 bases. This CDR3 contains 20 residues. V trimming: 1 base; J trimming: 0 bases; junction bases outside the gene matches: 9. The V gene's germline CDR1 is SGHTA and CDR2 FQGTGA. CDR3 sequence: CASSLRGSGTGVSGANVLTF. The CDR3 nucleotides are TGTGCCAGCAGCTTAAGAGGGTCGGGGACAGGGGTCTCTGGGGCCAACGTCCTGACTTTC.

This clonotype came up a few times. V usage is TRBV12-3 or TRBV12-4 and J usage is TRBJ2-5; D remains unclear. Between the trimmed V and J ends, which lost 4 bases and 9 bases, there was a span of 15 bases. This CDR3 is 13 amino acids long. DNA of the CDR3: TGTGCCAGCAGTTATCCCCCTGGCCGGGCCCAGTACTTC. It encodes CASSYPPGRAQYF.

This clonotype was picked up a small number of times. J is TRBJ1-5 and V is TRBV12-3 or TRBV12-4; no clear D. V was clipped by 5 bases and J by 7 bases, with 12 bases between them. This CDR3 region has 13 residues. The CDR3 protein is CASSITVRQPQHF. CDR3 sequence (DNA): TGTGCCAGCAGTATTACAGTAAGGCAGCCCCAGCATTTT.

This clonotype was picked up a small number of times. One end of the junction varies from germline; a read error may be responsible. This chain uses TRBV12-3 or TRBV12-4 with TRBJ2-1, with TRBD2 matching over 11 bases. CDR3 length: 15 amino acids. The CDR3 region has the DNA TGTGCCAGCAGCTTAGCGGGGGGGGGTTCGGGTGAGCAGTTCTTC. It codes for CASSLAGGGSGEQFF.

This clonotype has a handful of counts. CDR3: CAITNGVAGGEQYF. The CDR3 nucleotides read TGTGCCATCACCAACGGGGTAGCGGGAGGCGAGCAGTACTTC. The chain carries TRBV10-3 and TRBJ2-7; 10 nucleotides match TRBD2. CDR3 size: 14 residues. The germline CDR1 and CDR2 sequences are ENHRY and SYGVKD. V gave up 7 bases and J gave up 6 bases; unmatched junction bases: 9.

This clonotype occurred a few times. The genes are TRBV20-1 and TRBJ2-1, with unresolved D. CDR3 length equals 13 residues. CDR1 DFQATT and CDR2 SNEGSKA come from the germline V gene (reference sequence). V lost 3 bases and J lost 4, with 10 bases in between. CDR3 protein: CSARMSSYNEQFF. For the CDR3, the DNA is TGCAGTGCTAGGATGTCTTCTTACAATGAGCAGTTCTTC.

This rearrangement joins TRBV3-1 to TRBJ2-1; TRBD2 agrees at 14 bases. V was clipped by 3 bases and J by 10 bases; unmatched bases: 5. This CDR3 has 15 residues. Germline CDR1 and CDR2: LGHDT and YNNKEL (reference sequence). CDR3 protein: CASSQGLAGAGEQFF. CDR3 nucleotides: TGTGCCAGCAGCCAGGGACTAGCGGGAGCGGGGGAGCAGTTCTTC.

V and J are TRBV13 and TRBJ2-1; TRBD2 matches at 13 bases. The CDR3 sequence is 17 residues long. The germline gives CDR1 PRHDT, CDR2 FYEKMQ (reference sequence). V shed 2 bases and J 5 bases; nucleotides not matched to a gene: 6. The CDR3 nucleotides read TGTGCCAGCAGCTTAAGGACTAGCGGGAGTACACACAATGAGCAGTTCTTC. Protein product: CASSLRTSGSTHNEQFF.

V is TRBV6-5 and J is TRBJ2-3; D gene ambiguous. The V end lost 0 bases, the J end lost 2 bases, and 12 bases lay between the germline ends. Germline values: CDR1 MNHEY, CDR2 SVGAGI. The CDR3 has 16 residues. The CDR3 sequence: CASSYSIIPPTDTQYF. CDR3 sequence (DNA): TGTGCCAGCAGTTACTCGATAATACCACCCACAGATACGCAGTATTTT.

The chain joins TRBV20-1 to TRBJ1-1, with D tentatively TRBD1 (6 bases). CDR1 is DFQATT and CDR2 is SNEGSKA in the germline V gene (reference sequence). This CDR3 is built from 15 residues. V was clipped by 1 base and J by 4 bases, with 16 bases between them. Written as DNA, the CDR3 is TGCAGTGCTAGAGTACAGGGTTTGATCGGCACTGAAGCTTTCTTT. The encoded protein is CSARVQGLIGTEAFF.

This chain joins TRBV12-3 or TRBV12-4 and TRBJ2-1; TRBD2 agrees at 10 bases. This CDR3 is 15 amino acids long. Trimming took 8 bases from V and 10 from J; bases not matched to a gene: 14. CDR3: CASFSGAGGPREQFF. CDR3 nucleotide sequence: TGTGCCAGCTTCTCGGGAGCGGGGGGGCCGCGGGAGCAGTTCTTC.

This clonotype was counted once. The gene calls are TRBV20-1 and TRBJ1-6; the D is unclear. The CDR3 runs to 15 residues. Germline lookup yields CDR1 DFQATT and CDR2 SNEGSKA (reference sequence). V dropped 3 bases and J dropped 4 bases, with 13 bases sitting between them. CDR3 loop: CSARVGGDYNSPLHF. DNA of the CDR3: TGCAGTGCTAGGGTGGGTGGCGATTATAATTCACCCCTCCACTTT.

This clonotype was recorded a few times. The chain is built from TRBV5-1 and TRBJ1-4, with 8 positions matching TRBD1. After removal of 4 bases from V and 7 bases from J, the junction contained 12 bases not matched to a gene. This CDR3 has 16 amino acids. CDR1 and CDR2 (germline): SGHRS, YFSETQ. The CDR3 sequence is CASSHLQGAEGEKLFF. CDR3 nucleotide sequence: TGCGCCAGCAGCCACCTCCAGGGGGCGGAAGGTGAAAAACTGTTTTTT. Looking up the rest from reference TRBV5-1 and TRBJ1-4 gives the full variable domain: KAGVTQTPRYLIKTRGQQVTLSCSPISGHRSVSWYQQTPGQGLQFLFEYFSETQRNKGNFPGRFSGRQFSNSRSEMNVSTLELGDSALYLCASSHLQGAEGEKLFFGSGTQLSVL.

This sequence joins TRBV4-1 and TRBJ1-2, with D tentatively TRBD1 (5 bases). Germline values: CDR1 MGHRA, CDR2 YSYEKL. The CDR3 is 15 residues long. Trimming cost V 0 bases and J 12 bases, with 20 bases left between them. CDR3 in amino acids: CASSQDTVQGRGNTF. Here the CDR3 DNA reads TGCGCCAGCAGCCAAGATACGGTACAAGGGAGGGGCAACACCTTC.

The CDR3 spells CATSRDLIYNEQFF. The CDR3 coding sequence is TGTGCCACCAGCAGAGATCTGATTTACAATGAGCAGTTCTTC. The J gene is TRBJ2-1, the V gene TRBV15; D unresolved. V lost 0 bases to trimming and J lost 4 bases, with 7 bases between them. Germline V gene sequence: CDR1 LNHNV, CDR2 YYDKDF (reference sequence). The length of the CDR3 is 14 residues.

This clonotype has more than one count but fewer than ten. The V and J genes are TRBV5-1 and TRBJ2-1; TRBD2 aligns across 7 bases. J gave up 0 bases and V 0 bases, and 12 bases lay outside the gene matches. The CDR3 is 19 amino acids. From germline, CDR1 is SGHRS and CDR2 YFSETQ. The CDR3 sequence is CASSLVSASWTSSYNEQFF. The CDR3 DNA sequence: TGCGCCAGCAGCTTGGTTTCGGCCAGTTGGACTAGCTCCTACAATGAGCAGTTCTTC.

The chain carries TRBV2 and TRBJ2-7; D gene uncertain. The germline gives CDR1 SNHLY, CDR2 FYNNEI. V was cut by 2 bases and J by 6 bases, with 8 bases left in between. The CDR3 sequence is 12 residues long. DNA of the CDR3: TGTGCCAGCAGTGAAACTGATTCCGAGCAGTACTTC. Translating gives CASSETDSEQYF.

This clonotype was seen only once. The chain combines TRBV27 with TRBJ1-2; D uncertain. The CDR3 extends over 14 amino acids. The ends were cut back, 0 bases at V and 4 bases at J, with 9 bases in the middle. Germline V CDR1 and CDR2: MNHEY, SMNVEV (reference sequence). Here the CDR3 reads CASSLSWGTYGYTF. CDR3 nucleotide sequence: TGTGCCAGCAGTTTATCGTGGGGAACCTATGGCTACACCTTC.

This clonotype was observed a handful of times. V usage is TRBV7-9 and J usage is TRBJ2-1; the D gene is possibly TRBD1 (5 bases). This CDR3 is built from 13 residues. Germline V gene sequence: CDR1 SEHNR, CDR2 FQNEAQ (reference sequence). V lost 7 bases, J lost 7 bases, and 14 bases lay in between. As DNA, the CDR3 is TGTGCCAGCACCAACCCTAGGGGAAATGAGCAGTTCTTC. Protein: CASTNPRGNEQFF.

The chain combines TRBV4-2 with TRBJ2-5, with D unclear. Germline CDR1 reads LGHNA; CDR2 reads YNFKEQ. The ends were cut back, 4 bases at V and 5 bases at J, with 11 bases in the middle. The length of the CDR3 is 13 residues. The CDR3 DNA reads as TGTGCCAGCAGCCCGCGGACGCGGGAGACCCAGTACTTC. The encoded protein is CASSPRTRETQYF.

This clonotype was seen only a few times. The rearrangement links TRBV5-1 to TRBJ2-5; tentative D call: TRBD2 (6 bases). The length of the CDR3 is 14 residues. The V and J ends lost 4 bases and 1 base respectively, with 11 bases between them. Germline CDR1 reads SGHRS; CDR2 reads YFSETQ. CDR3 sequence: CASSDQTSQETQYF. DNA for the CDR3: TGCGCCAGCAGCGACCAGACTAGCCAAGAGACCCAGTACTTC.

The chain links TRBV2 to TRBJ2-3; unclear D gene. Germline-derived CDR1 and CDR2 are SNHLY and FYNNEI. The V end was cut by 2 bases, the J end by 0 bases, with 6 bases between. The CDR3 is made up of 14 amino acids. Here the CDR3 reads CASSESWSTDTQYF. In nucleotides, the CDR3 is TGTGCCAGCAGTGAAAGCTGGAGCACAGATACGCAGTATTTT.

For this clonotype: A much larger clonotype is one base distant, so this may be a read error. The CDR3 sequence is CAVSEKETQYF. The CDR3 DNA follows: TGTGCCGTCAGTGAGAAAGAGACCCAGTACTTC. This chain uses TRBV10-3 with TRBJ2-5; D is unclear. Looked up from germline, CDR1 is ENHRY and CDR2 is SYGVKD. The CDR3 contains 11 residues.

The chain joins TRBV15 to TRBJ2-5; TRBD2 matches 8 bases. The DNA end is more similar to TRBJ2-7, so the J call may be wrong. The CDR3 totals 18 residues. Per the germline V gene, CDR1 is LNHNV and CDR2 is YYDKDF (reference sequence). DNA of the CDR3: TGTGCCACCAGCAGAGACAGAGGTGTCGGGACTAGGTCTTACGAGCAGTACTTC. Its protein is CATSRDRGVGTRSYEQYF.

The V and J genes are TRBV20-1 and TRBJ1-3; D is uncertain. V dropped 0 bases and J dropped 2 bases, with 11 bases sitting between them. Germline values: CDR1 DFQATT, CDR2 SNEGSKA (reference sequence). The CDR3 runs 15 residues. This chain's CDR3 is CSARDPGTAGNTIYF. The CDR3 DNA follows: TGCAGTGCTAGAGATCCGGGTACTGCTGGAAACACCATATATTTT.